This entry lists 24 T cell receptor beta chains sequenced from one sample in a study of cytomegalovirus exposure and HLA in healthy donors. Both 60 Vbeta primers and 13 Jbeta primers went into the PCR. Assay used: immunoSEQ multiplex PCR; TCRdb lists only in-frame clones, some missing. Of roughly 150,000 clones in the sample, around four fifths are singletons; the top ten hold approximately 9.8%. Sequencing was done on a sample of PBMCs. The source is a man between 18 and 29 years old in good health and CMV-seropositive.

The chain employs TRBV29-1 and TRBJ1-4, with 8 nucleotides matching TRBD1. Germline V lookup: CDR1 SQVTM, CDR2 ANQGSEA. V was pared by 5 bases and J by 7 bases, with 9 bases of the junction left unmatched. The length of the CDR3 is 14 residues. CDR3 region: CSVRKGQGPEKLFF. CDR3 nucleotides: TGCAGCGTTAGAAAAGGACAGGGTCCTGAAAAACTGTTTTTT.

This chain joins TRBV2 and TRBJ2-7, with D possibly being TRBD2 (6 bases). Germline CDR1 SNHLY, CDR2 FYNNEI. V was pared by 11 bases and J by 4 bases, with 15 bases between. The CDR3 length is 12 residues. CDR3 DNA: TGTGCCGTAGGAGGGATGAATTACGAGCAGTACTTC. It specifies CAVGGMNYEQYF.

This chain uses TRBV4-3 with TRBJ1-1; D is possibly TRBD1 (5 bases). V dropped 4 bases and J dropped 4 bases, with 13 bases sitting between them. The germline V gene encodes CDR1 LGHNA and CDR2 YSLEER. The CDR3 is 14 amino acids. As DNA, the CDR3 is TGCGCCAGCAGCCTCCAGCAGGGTACCACTGAAGCTTTCTTT. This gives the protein CASSLQQGTTEAFF.

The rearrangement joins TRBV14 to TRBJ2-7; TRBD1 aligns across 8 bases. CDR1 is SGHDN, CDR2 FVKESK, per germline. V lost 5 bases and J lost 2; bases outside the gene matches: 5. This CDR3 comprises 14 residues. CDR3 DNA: TGTGCCAGCAGCTCCCGACAGGGGCCCTACGAGCAGTACTTC. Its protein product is CASSSRQGPYEQYF.

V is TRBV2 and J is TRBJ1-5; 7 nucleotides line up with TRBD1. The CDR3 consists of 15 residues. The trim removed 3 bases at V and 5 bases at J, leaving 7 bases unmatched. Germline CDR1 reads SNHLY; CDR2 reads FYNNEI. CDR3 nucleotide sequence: TGTGCCAGCAGTGAGTCCGGGACAGAATATCAGCCCCAGCATTTT. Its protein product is CASSESGTEYQPQHF. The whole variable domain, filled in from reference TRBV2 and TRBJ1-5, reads EPEVTQTPSHQVTQMGQEVILRCVPISNHLYFYWYRQILGQKVEFLVSFYNNEISEKSEIFDDQFSVERPDGSNFTLKIRSTKLEDSAMYFCASSESGTEYQPQHFGDGTRLSIL.

In DNA form, the CDR3 reads TGTGCCAGCAGGGGACAGGTGGTCGACACTGAAGCTTTCTTT. It specifies CASRGQVVDTEAFF. V and J are TRBV6-6 and TRBJ1-1, with 8 bases lining up with TRBD1. The CDR3 is 14 amino acids. Per the germline V gene, CDR1 is MNHNY and CDR2 is SVGAGI (reference sequence). V lost 6 bases to trimming and J lost 3 bases; unmatched junction nucleotides: 6.

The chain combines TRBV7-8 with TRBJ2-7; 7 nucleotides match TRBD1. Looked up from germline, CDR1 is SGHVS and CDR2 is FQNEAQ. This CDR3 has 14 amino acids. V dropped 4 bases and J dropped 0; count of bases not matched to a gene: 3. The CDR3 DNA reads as TGTGCCAGCAGCTCGCGGACAGGCTCCTACGAGCAGTACTTC. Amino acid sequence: CASSSRTGSYEQYF.

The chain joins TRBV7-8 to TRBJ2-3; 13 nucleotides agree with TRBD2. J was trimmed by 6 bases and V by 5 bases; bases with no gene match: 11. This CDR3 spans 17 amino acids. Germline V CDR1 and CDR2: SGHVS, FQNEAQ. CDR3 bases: TGTGCCAGCAGCGTGGGGACTAGCGGGACCCGGGGTGATACGCAGTATTTT. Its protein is CASSVGTSGTRGDTQYF.

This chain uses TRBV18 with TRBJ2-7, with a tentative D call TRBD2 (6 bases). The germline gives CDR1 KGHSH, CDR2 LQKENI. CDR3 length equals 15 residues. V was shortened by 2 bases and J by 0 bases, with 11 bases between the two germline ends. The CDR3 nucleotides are TGTGCCAGCTCACCAGGGACTCCGAGCTCCTACGAGCAGTACTTC. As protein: CASSPGTPSSYEQYF.

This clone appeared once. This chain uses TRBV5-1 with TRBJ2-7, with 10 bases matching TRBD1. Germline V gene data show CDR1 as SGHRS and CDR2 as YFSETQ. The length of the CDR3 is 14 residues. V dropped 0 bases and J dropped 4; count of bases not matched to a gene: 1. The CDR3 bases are TGCGCCAGCAGCTTGGAGGGACAGGGGTACGAGCAGTACTTC. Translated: CASSLEGQGYEQYF.

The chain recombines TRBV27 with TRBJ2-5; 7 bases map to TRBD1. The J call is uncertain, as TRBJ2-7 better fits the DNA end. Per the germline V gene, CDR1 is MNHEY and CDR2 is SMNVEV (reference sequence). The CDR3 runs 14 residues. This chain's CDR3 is CASSLGQIPYEQYF. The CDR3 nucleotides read TGTGCCAGCAGTTTGGGACAGATCCCCTACGAGCAGTACTTC.

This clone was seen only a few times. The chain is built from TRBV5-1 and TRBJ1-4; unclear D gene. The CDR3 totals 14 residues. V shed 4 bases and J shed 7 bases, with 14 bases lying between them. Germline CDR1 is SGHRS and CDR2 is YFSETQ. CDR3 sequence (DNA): TGCGCCAGCAGCGGGAATCTAGGACTTGAAAAACTGTTTTTT. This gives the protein CASSGNLGLEKLFF. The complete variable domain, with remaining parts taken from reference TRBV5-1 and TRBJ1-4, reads KAGVTQTPRYLIKTRGQQVTLSCSPISGHRSVSWYQQTPGQGLQFLFEYFSETQRNKGNFPGRFSGRQFSNSRSEMNVSTLELGDSALYLCASSGNLGLEKLFFGSGTQLSVL.

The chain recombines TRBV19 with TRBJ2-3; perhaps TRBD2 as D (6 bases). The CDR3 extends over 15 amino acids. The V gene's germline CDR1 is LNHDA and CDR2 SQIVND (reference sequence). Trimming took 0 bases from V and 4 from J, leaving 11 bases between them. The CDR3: CASSIDLGGPDTQYF. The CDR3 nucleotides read TGTGCCAGTAGTATAGATCTCGGAGGGCCAGATACGCAGTATTTT. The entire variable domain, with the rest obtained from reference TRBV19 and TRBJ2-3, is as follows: DGGITQSPKYLFRKEGQNVTLSCEQNLNHDAMYWYRQDPGQGLRLIYYSQIVNDFQKGDIAEGYSVSREKKESFPLTVTSAQKNPTAFYLCASSIDLGGPDTQYFGPGTRLTVL.

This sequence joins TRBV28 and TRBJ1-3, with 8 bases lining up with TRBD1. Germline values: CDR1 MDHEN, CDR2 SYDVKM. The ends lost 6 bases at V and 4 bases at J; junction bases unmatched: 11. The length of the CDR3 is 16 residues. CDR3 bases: TGTGCCAGCAGCTCCTTCGGACAGGGAAGGGGAAACACCATATATTTT. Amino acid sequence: CASSSFGQGRGNTIYF.

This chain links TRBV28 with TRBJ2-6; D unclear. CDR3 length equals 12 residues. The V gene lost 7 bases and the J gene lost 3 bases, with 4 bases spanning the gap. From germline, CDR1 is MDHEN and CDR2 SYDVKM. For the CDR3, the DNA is TGTGCCAGCACGGTTGGGGCCAACGTCCTGACTTTC. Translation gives CASTVGANVLTF.

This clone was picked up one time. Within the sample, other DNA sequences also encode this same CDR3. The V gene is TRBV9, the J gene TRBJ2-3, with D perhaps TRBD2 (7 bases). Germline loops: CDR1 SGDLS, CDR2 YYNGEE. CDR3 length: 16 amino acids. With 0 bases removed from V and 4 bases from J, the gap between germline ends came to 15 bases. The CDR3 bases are TGTGCCAGCAGCGTAGTTTATGGGGGGGCCGCAGATACGCAGTATTTT. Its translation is CASSVVYGGAADTQYF.

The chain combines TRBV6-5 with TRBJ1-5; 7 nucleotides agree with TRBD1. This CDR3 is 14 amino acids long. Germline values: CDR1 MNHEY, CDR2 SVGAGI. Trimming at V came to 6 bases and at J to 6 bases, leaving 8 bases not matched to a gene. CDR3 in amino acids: CASRNTGESQPQHF. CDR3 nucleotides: TGTGCCAGCAGGAACACAGGGGAGAGTCAGCCCCAGCATTTT.

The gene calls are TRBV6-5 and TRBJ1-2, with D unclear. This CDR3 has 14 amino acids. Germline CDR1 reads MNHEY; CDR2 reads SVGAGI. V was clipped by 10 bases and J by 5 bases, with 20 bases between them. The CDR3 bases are TGTGCCACGGGAAGGGCTCAAATAGTGTATGGCTACACCTTC. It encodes CATGRAQIVYGYTF.

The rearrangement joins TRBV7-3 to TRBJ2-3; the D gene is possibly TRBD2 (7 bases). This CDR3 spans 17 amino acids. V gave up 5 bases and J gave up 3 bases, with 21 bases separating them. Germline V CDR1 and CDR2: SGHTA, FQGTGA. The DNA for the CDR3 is TGTGCCAGCAGCCCCGGTGGGTGGGGGGGCCGGACAGATACGCAGTATTTT. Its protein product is CASSPGGWGGRTDTQYF.

The CDR3 loop is CASRTGTGGEKLFF. CDR3 coding DNA: TGTGCCAGCAGGACCGGGACAGGAGGTGAAAAACTGTTTTTT. V is TRBV6-5 and J is TRBJ1-4, with 8 bases matching TRBD1. CDR1 is MNHEY and CDR2 is SVGAGI in the germline V gene. CDR3 length: 14 residues. Unmatched junction bases numbered 7, after V lost 6 bases and J lost 7 bases.

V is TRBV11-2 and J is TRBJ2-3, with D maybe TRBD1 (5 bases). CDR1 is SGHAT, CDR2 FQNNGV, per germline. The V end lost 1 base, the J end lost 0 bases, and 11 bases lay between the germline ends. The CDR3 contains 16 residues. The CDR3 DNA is TGTGCCAGCAGCTTAGGACAGTACCCCAGCACAGATACGCAGTATTTT. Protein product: CASSLGQYPSTDTQYF.

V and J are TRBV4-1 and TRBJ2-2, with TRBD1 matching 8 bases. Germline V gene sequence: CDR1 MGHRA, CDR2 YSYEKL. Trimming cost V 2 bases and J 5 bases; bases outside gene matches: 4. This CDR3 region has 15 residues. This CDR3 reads CASSQSTGGTGELFF. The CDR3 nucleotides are TGCGCCAGCAGCCAATCCACAGGGGGTACCGGGGAGCTGTTTTTT.

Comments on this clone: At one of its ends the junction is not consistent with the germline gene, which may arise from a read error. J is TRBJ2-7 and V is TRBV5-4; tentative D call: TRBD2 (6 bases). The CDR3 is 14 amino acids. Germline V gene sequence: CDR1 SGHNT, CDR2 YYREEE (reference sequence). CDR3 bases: TGTGCCGGCAGTAGCGCGTCGGAGGGATACGAGCAGTACTTC. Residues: CAGSSASEGYEQYF.

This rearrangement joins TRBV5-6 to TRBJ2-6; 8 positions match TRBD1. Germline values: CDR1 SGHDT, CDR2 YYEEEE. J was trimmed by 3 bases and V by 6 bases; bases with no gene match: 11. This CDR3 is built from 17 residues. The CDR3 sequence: CASIPGTGMFGANVLTF. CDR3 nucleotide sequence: TGTGCCAGCATCCCCGGGACAGGAATGTTTGGGGCCAACGTCCTGACTTTC. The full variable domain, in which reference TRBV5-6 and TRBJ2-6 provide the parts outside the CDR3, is DAGVTQSPTHLIKTRGQQVTLRCSPKSGHDTVSWYQQALGQGPQFIFQYYEEEERQRGNFPDRFSGHQFPNYSSELNVNALLLGDSALYLCASIPGTGMFGANVLTFGAGSRLTVL.